These 21 T cell receptor beta chains share one sample of origin, sequenced in a study of T cell responses to AZD1222 COVID-19 vaccine. Profiling relied on immunoSEQ multiplex PCR, and the TCRdb table lists in-frame clones only, not all of them. Altogether about 100,000 clones are present, approximately 90% being singletons, with the ten largest covering roughly a sixth. The sequences come from peripheral blood, collected on day 0 of AZD1222 vaccination. The receptors stem from an adult in good health.

This chain links TRBV14 with TRBJ2-3; 15 bases are shared with TRBD2. In germline, CDR1 is SGHDN, CDR2 FVKESK. J gave up 5 bases and V 2 bases, and 11 bases lay outside the gene matches. This CDR3 has 19 residues. CDR3 loop: CASSQPGLAGGYWGDTQYF. The CDR3 nucleotides are TGTGCCAGCAGCCAACCTGGACTAGCGGGGGGGTACTGGGGAGATACGCAGTATTTT.

About this clone: The conserved phenylalanine or tryptophan normally closing the CDR3 is absent here, so this likely arose from a read error. The genes are TRBV19 and TRBJ1-6; a possible D gene is TRBD1 (5 bases). CDR3 length: 16 amino acids. Per the germline V gene, CDR1 is LNHDA and CDR2 is SQIVND (reference sequence). V dropped 3 bases and J dropped 7 bases, with 16 bases sitting between them. The CDR3 sequence is CASSIGSGARNSPLHL. The CDR3 DNA sequence: TGTGCCAGTAGTATCGGGAGTGGGGCTAGGAATTCACCCCTCCACCTT.

The chain carries TRBV10-3 and TRBJ1-1, with no clear D. The germline V and J ends were trimmed by 7 bases and 2 bases, with 17 bases remaining between them. The CDR3 loop spans 15 amino acids. The germline V gene encodes CDR1 ENHRY and CDR2 SYGVKD. The CDR3, as DNA: TGTGCCATCACCGCTGATCTCAACCCCAACACTGAAGCTTTCTTT. Protein: CAITADLNPNTEAFF.

The table lists this clone with a count of one. This chain links TRBV7-3 with TRBJ1-1; 7 bases match TRBD1. Germline V gives CDR1 SGHTA, CDR2 FQGTGA. There are 15 residues in the CDR3. The junction had 7 bases not matched to a gene; V was cut back by 5 bases and J by 1 base. In DNA form, the CDR3 reads TGTGCCAGCAGCCTGTGGGGACAGAAGAACACTGAAGCTTTCTTT. Amino acids: CASSLWGQKNTEAFF. Full variable domain (remainder filled in from reference TRBV7-3 and TRBJ1-1): GAGVSQTPSNKVTEKGKYVELRCDPISGHTALYWYRQSLGQGPEFLIYFQGTGAADDSGLPNDRFFAVRPEGSVSTLKIQRTERGDSAVYLCASSLWGQKNTEAFFGQGTRLTVV.

The rearrangement uses TRBV11-2 and TRBJ2-7; 7 bases are a match to TRBD2. CDR1 is SGHAT, CDR2 FQNNGV, per germline. J was trimmed by 2 bases and V by 0 bases; bases with no gene match: 4. The CDR3 extends over 15 amino acids. Here the CDR3 DNA reads TGTGCCAGCAGCTTAGAGGGGGGGTCGCCCTACGAGCAGTACTTC. Encoded protein: CASSLEGGSPYEQYF.

The rearrangement joins TRBV13 to TRBJ1-1, with 9 bases matching TRBD1. Unmatched junction bases numbered 5, after V lost 4 bases and J lost 2 bases. The CDR3 sequence is 15 residues long. CDR1 is PRHDT and CDR2 is FYEKMQ in the germline V gene (reference sequence). The CDR3 sequence is CASSSPGQGNTEAFF. CDR3 nucleotides: TGTGCCAGCAGCTCTCCGGGACAGGGAAACACTGAAGCTTTCTTT.

V is TRBV11-2 and J is TRBJ1-5, with D uncertain. The CDR3 totals 19 residues. The V gene lost 1 base and the J gene lost 0 bases, with 19 bases spanning the gap. Per the germline V gene, CDR1 is SGHAT and CDR2 is FQNNGV. The CDR3 nucleotides read TGTGCCAGCAGCTTAGTAGGGAGGTGGAGGGCGTTTAGCAATCAGCCCCAGCATTTT. This translates into CASSLVGRWRAFSNQPQHF. Full variable domain (rest looked up from reference TRBV11-2 and TRBJ1-5): EAGVAQSPRYKIIEKRQSVAFWCNPISGHATLYWYQQILGQGPKLLIQFQNNGVVDDSQLPKDRFSAERLKGVDSTLKIQPAKLEDSAVYLCASSLVGRWRAFSNQPQHFGDGTRLSIL.

J is TRBJ1-3 and V is TRBV19; weak D call: TRBD1 (6 bases). Germline CDR1 LNHDA, CDR2 SQIVND (reference sequence). V was shortened by 2 bases and J by 5 bases, with 13 bases between the two germline ends. The CDR3 length is 15 residues. CDR3 sequence (DNA): TGTGCCAGTAGTATAACTCTGGACAGAAGAAACACCATATATTTT. Protein: CASSITLDRRNTIYF.

The chain joins TRBV6-1 to TRBJ2-3; 10 bases are a match to TRBD2. Germline CDR1 and CDR2: MNHNS and SASEGT. J was trimmed by 4 bases and V by 4 bases; bases with no gene match: 8. The CDR3 is 16 residues long. The chain's CDR3 is CASSGLAGGRPDTQYF. CDR3 nucleotide sequence: TGTGCCAGCAGTGGCTTAGCGGGGGGTAGGCCAGATACGCAGTATTTT.

The chain couples TRBV18 to TRBJ1-4; D might be TRBD1 (5 bases). Germline assignment: CDR1 KGHSH and CDR2 LQKENI. V lost 3 bases and J lost 5, with 13 bases in between. The CDR3 runs to 15 residues. CDR3 nucleotide sequence: TGTGCCAGCTCACCCGCTAGACAGAGAAATGAAAAACTGTTTTTT. It codes for CASSPARQRNEKLFF.

This clone was recorded a few times. V and J are TRBV19 and TRBJ1-6; tentatively, D is TRBD1 (5 bases). The CDR3 covers 13 residues. V gave up 8 bases and J gave up 10 bases, with 15 bases separating them. Germline V gene lookup returns CDR1 LNHDA and CDR2 SQIVND (reference sequence). The CDR3, as DNA: TGTGCCAGTGGGGACCCTGTGGTCTCACCCCTCCACTTT. This codes for CASGDPVVSPLHF.

The chain has TRBV5-4 and TRBJ1-4, with unresolved D. The CDR3 runs 12 residues. The germline V gene encodes CDR1 SGHNT and CDR2 YYREEE (reference sequence). The germline V and J ends were trimmed by 0 bases and 5 bases, with 2 bases remaining between them. The CDR3 here is CASSLENEKLFF. The CDR3 coding sequence is TGTGCCAGCAGCTTGGAAAATGAAAAACTGTTTTTT.

The rearrangement links TRBV19 to TRBJ1-1; D not certain. This CDR3 is 14 amino acids long. V was cut by 9 bases and J by 5 bases, with 19 bases left in between. Germline lookup yields CDR1 LNHDA and CDR2 SQIVND (reference sequence). CDR3 residues: CASKRSRRTTEAFF. Written as DNA, the CDR3 is TGTGCCAGCAAACGGAGTCGAAGGACGACTGAAGCTTTCTTT.

The chain links TRBV15 to TRBJ1-2, with D possibly being TRBD1 (5 bases). With 6 bases removed from V and 3 bases from J, the gap between germline ends came to 11 bases. The length of the CDR3 is 13 residues. Germline lookup yields CDR1 LNHNV and CDR2 YYDKDF (reference sequence). In nucleotides, the CDR3 is TGTGCCACCAGGCCAGGGTCTGACTATGGCTACACCTTC. It codes for CATRPGSDYGYTF. Complete variable domain (other parts from reference TRBV15 and TRBJ1-2): DAMVIQNPRYQVTQFGKPVTLSCSQTLNHNVMYWYQQKSSQAPKLLFHYYDKDFNNEADTPDNFQSRRPNTSFCFLDIRSPGLGDTAMYLCATRPGSDYGYTFGSGTRLTVV.

CDR3 in DNA: TGTGCCAGCTCACCACCTGGCGGTATTAACTATGGCTACACCTTC. This sequence encodes CASSPPGGINYGYTF. V and J are TRBV18 and TRBJ1-2; D unclear. This CDR3 has 15 residues. The germline V gene encodes CDR1 KGHSH and CDR2 LQKENI. With 0 bases removed from V and 1 base from J, the gap between germline ends came to 9 bases.

The V gene is TRBV3-1 (or the pseudogene TRBV3-2), the J gene TRBJ2-7; 8 bases map to TRBD1. Germline V CDR1 and CDR2: LGHDT, YNNKEL (reference sequence). The CDR3 extends over 15 amino acids. The junction had 2 bases not matched to a gene; V was cut back by 1 base and J by 0 bases. In DNA form, the CDR3 reads TGTGCCAGCAGCCAAGCAGGGGGCGCCTCCTACGAGCAGTACTTC. Translating it yields CASSQAGGASYEQYF.

The chain employs TRBV19 and TRBJ2-3, with D unclear. CDR1 LNHDA and CDR2 SQIVND come from the germline V gene (reference sequence). CDR3 length: 11 amino acids. Trimming took off 9 bases at V and 4 bases at J, with 8 bases between the two ends. CDR3 coding DNA: TGTGCCAGCCGTGTCGCAGATACGCAGTATTTT. Its translation: CASRVADTQYF.

This chain connects TRBV5-4 to TRBJ1-1; D remains ambiguous. Trimming took off 4 bases at V and 0 bases at J, with 13 bases between the two ends. The CDR3 has 15 residues. Germline CDR1 reads SGHNT; CDR2 reads YYREEE (reference sequence). CDR3 nucleotide sequence: TGTGCCAGCAGCCCCCCCCACTTGATGAACACTGAAGCTTTCTTT. This codes for CASSPPHLMNTEAFF. Full variable domain (rest looked up from reference TRBV5-4 and TRBJ1-1): ETGVTQSPTHLIKTRGQQVTLRCSSQSGHNTVSWYQQALGQGPQFIFQYYREEENGRGNFPPRFSGLQFPNYSSELNVNALELDDSALYLCASSPPHLMNTEAFFGQGTRLTVV.

The gene calls are TRBV6-5 and TRBJ1-2; a weak D match, TRBD1 (6 bases). V was trimmed by 5 bases and J by 1 base, leaving 14 bases between them. In germline, CDR1 is MNHEY, CDR2 SVGAGI. The CDR3 runs 15 residues. The CDR3 is CASSPRDTYNYGYTF. The CDR3 nucleotides read TGTGCCAGCAGTCCCCGGGACACATATAACTATGGCTACACCTTC.

The chain couples TRBV5-1 to TRBJ2-1; D perhaps matches TRBD2 (5 bases). The CDR3 is 16 residues long. Germline lookup yields CDR1 SGHRS and CDR2 YFSETQ. The V gene lost 0 bases and the J gene lost 5 bases, with 15 bases spanning the gap. The CDR3 is CASSLGASFGNNEQFF. CDR3 DNA: TGCGCCAGCAGCTTGGGAGCCTCCTTCGGGAACAATGAGCAGTTCTTC.

The chain recombines TRBV12-3 or TRBV12-4 with TRBJ1-5; no clear D gene. The CDR3 covers 12 residues. Trimming removed 6 bases from V and 1 base from J, with 4 bases in between. CDR3 sequence (DNA): TGTGCCAGCAGAGGGAGCAATCAGCCCCAGCATTTT. Residues: CASRGSNQPQHF.